Listed here are 5 T cell receptor beta chains from one sample, sequenced in a study of blood T cell repertoires in COVID-19. Only in-frame clones appear in the TCRdb table, and some are missing; sequencing was by immunoSEQ multiplex PCR. Found here are about 170,000 clones, approximately 91% of them singletons; the top ten hold roughly 0.77%. The sample comprised PBMCs or T cells enriched from blood (not recorded which). The source is a woman between 18 and 30 years old who had recovered from COVID-19.

The chain links TRBV9 to TRBJ2-5; the D is unclear. Germline lookup yields CDR1 SGDLS and CDR2 YYNGEE. The CDR3 extends over 13 amino acids. V lost 0 bases and J lost 4, with 7 bases in between. The CDR3: CASSVVSGETQYF. In nucleotides, the CDR3 is TGTGCCAGCAGCGTAGTGTCGGGAGAGACCCAGTACTTC.

For the CDR3, the DNA is TGCGCCAGCAGCTTGGCCGGGACTAGCGGAGAGACCCAGTACTTC. Translating it yields CASSLAGTSGETQYF. V and J are TRBV5-1 and TRBJ2-5, with TRBD2 matching over 11 bases. V shed 0 bases and J 4 bases; nucleotides not matched to a gene: 2. The CDR3 length is 15 residues. From germline, CDR1 is SGHRS and CDR2 YFSETQ.

This clone was seen a single time. The chain links TRBV5-6 to TRBJ2-7; 7 bases match TRBD1. The CDR3 covers 12 residues. The J segment lost 6 bases and the V segment lost 4 bases, leaving 4 bases of the junction unmatched. Germline V gene data show CDR1 as SGHDT and CDR2 as YYEEEE. CDR3 DNA: TGTGCCAGCAGCACGACAGGGCTCGAGCAGTACTTC. Its translation: CASSTTGLEQYF.

The chain employs TRBV28 and TRBJ2-5; D not resolved. There are 14 residues in the CDR3. Trimming left V 3 bases short and J 5 bases short, with 13 bases between. Germline lookup yields CDR1 MDHEN and CDR2 SYDVKM. CDR3 sequence: CASSLLVQSETQYF. CDR3 DNA sequence: TGTGCCAGCAGTTTGCTGGTCCAGTCGGAGACCCAGTACTTC. Based on the CDR3 plus reference TRBV28 and TRBJ2-5, the full variable domain is DVKVTQSSRYLVKRTGEKVFLECVQDMDHENMFWYRQDPGLGLRLIYFSYDVKMKEKGDIPEGYSVSREKKERFSLILESASTNQTSMYLCASSLLVQSETQYFGPGTRLLVL.

This clone occurred once. The chain recombines TRBV4-1 with TRBJ2-7, with D tentatively TRBD2 (6 bases). The CDR3 runs 16 residues. Trimming pared 4 bases from V and 2 bases from J, leaving 18 bases between. The germline V gene encodes CDR1 MGHRA and CDR2 YSYEKL. CDR3 sequence: CASSRSTLAPTYEQYF. CDR3 nucleotides: TGCGCCAGCAGCCGATCTACCCTAGCGCCCACCTACGAGCAGTACTTC.